Below, 6 T cell receptor beta chains from the same sample are listed, as sequenced in a study of STAT5B mutations in CD4+ large granular lymphocyte leukemia. Repertoires were generated with immunoSEQ multiplex PCR, while TCRdb's copy carries only in-frame clones and drops some. This sample carries thousands of clones, around 92% of them seen once, and the ten largest clones take roughly 45%. The sequenced material came from PBMCs. Receptor source: an older woman with CD4+ T-cell large granular lymphocyte leukemia.

The chain uses TRBV27 and TRBJ1-1; 9 positions match TRBD1. The germline V gene has CDR1 MNHEY and CDR2 SMNVEV (reference sequence). V was pared by 5 bases and J by 5 bases, with 9 bases of the junction left unmatched. The CDR3 runs to 15 residues. The chain's CDR3 is CASSLGTGRWTEAFF. CDR3 in DNA: TGTGCCAGCAGTCTAGGGACAGGGCGTTGGACTGAAGCTTTCTTT.

The V call is TRBV6-5, the J call TRBJ1-1; D is unclear. This CDR3 spans 15 amino acids. V dropped 2 bases and J dropped 4 bases, with 14 bases sitting between them. Germline V gives CDR1 MNHEY, CDR2 SVGAGI. In DNA form, the CDR3 reads TGTGCCAGCAGTTACGGGAGGAAATGGATCACTGAAGCTTTCTTT. Translating gives CASSYGRKWITEAFF.

The chain combines TRBV12-5 with TRBJ2-1, with TRBD1 matching 7 bases. The CDR3 runs to 16 residues. Trimming at V came to 4 bases and at J to 2 bases, leaving 8 bases not matched to a gene. Germline V CDR1 and CDR2: LGHNT, FRNRAP. DNA of the CDR3: TGTGCTAGTGGTTGGACGGGACAGCAGACCTACAATGAGCAGTTCTTC. Protein: CASGWTGQQTYNEQFF.

The V and J genes are TRBV6-1 and TRBJ2-3; no reliable D call. CDR1 and CDR2 (germline): MNHNS, SASEGT. This CDR3 is built from 20 residues. The ends were cut back, 1 base at V and 1 base at J, with 24 bases in the middle. CDR3 region: CASSEGPLGLTVSGTDTQYF. Here the CDR3 DNA reads TGTGCCAGCAGTGAAGGCCCTCTTGGCCTCACAGTATCCGGCACAGATACGCAGTATTTT.

The rearrangement uses TRBV5-6 and TRBJ1-2; the D is unclear. V lost 1 base to trimming and J lost 13 bases, with 14 bases between them. CDR1 SGHDT and CDR2 YYEEEE come from the germline V gene. The CDR3 consists of 12 residues. The CDR3 is CASSLPQSGCTF. CDR3 nucleotides: TGTGCCAGCAGCTTGCCCCAGTCCGGATGCACCTTC.

The chain employs TRBV7-2 and TRBJ2-2; 7 bases are shared with TRBD1. The germline gives CDR1 SGHTA, CDR2 FQGNSA. This CDR3 has 14 residues. The V and J ends lost 6 bases and 4 bases, in that order; junction bases with no gene match: 5. CDR3 sequence: CASSIQGLTGELFF. CDR3 bases: TGTGCCAGCAGTATACAGGGGCTCACCGGGGAGCTGTTTTTT.